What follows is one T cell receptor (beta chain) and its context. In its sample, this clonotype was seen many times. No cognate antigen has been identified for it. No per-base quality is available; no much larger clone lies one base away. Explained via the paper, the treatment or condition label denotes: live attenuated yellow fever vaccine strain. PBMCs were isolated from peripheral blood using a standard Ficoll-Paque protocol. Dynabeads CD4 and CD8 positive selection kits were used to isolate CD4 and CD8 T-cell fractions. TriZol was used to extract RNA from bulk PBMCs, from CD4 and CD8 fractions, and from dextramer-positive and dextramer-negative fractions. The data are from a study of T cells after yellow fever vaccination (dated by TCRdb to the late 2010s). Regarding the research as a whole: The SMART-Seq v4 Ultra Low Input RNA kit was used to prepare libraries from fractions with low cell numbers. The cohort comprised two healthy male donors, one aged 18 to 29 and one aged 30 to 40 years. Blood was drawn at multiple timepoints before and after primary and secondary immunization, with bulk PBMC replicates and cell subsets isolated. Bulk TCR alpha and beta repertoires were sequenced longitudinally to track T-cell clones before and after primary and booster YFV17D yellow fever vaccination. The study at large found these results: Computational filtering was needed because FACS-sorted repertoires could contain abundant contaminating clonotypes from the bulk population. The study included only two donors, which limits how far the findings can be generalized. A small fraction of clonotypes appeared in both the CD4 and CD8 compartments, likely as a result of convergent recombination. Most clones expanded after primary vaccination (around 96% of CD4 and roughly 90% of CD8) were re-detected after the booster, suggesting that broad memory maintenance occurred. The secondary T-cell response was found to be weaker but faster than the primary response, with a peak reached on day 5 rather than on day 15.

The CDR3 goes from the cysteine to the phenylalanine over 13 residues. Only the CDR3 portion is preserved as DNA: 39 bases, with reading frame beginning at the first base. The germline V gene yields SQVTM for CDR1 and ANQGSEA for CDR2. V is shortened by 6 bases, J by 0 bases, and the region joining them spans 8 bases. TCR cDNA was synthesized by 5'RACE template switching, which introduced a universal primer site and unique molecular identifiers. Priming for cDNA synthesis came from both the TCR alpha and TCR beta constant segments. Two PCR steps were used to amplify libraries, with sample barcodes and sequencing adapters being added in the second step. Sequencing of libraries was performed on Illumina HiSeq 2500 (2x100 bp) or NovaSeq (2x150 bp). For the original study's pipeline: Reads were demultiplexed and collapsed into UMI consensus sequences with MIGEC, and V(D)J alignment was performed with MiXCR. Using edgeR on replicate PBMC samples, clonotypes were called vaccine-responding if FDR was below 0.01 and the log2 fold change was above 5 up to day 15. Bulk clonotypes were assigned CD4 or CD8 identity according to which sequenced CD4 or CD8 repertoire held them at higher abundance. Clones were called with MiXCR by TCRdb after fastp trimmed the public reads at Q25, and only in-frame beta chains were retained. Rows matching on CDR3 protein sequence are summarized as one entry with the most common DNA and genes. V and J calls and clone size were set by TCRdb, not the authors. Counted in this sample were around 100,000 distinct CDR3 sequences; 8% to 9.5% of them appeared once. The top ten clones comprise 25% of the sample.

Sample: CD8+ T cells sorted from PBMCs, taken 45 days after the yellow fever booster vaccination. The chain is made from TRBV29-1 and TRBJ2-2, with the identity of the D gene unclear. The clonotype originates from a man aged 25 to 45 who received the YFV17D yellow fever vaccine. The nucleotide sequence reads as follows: TGCAGCGTCCCAACAGCGAACACCGGGGAGCTGTTTTTT. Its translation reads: CSVPTANTGELFF.